This T cell receptor (beta chain) was captured in a study of T cell responses to AZD1222 COVID-19 vaccine. Study-wide results and caveats: CD4 TCRs covered the whole spike, strongest at regions 160-218 and 743-854. White British donors predominated, females outnumbered males, and clonal diversity was possibly underestimated. Unmutated regions of variants are reportedly targeted by nearly half of spike-specific TCRs.

Trimming took 4 bases from V and 1 from J; bases not matched to a gene: 7. This CDR3 is built from 15 residues. Germline V gives CDR1 SGHDT, CDR2 YYEEEE. This clone was counted once. The antigen remains undetermined. Libraries were prepared by immunoSEQ multiplex PCR; TCRdb keeps only in-frame clonotypes and omits some of them. In the table there are about 180,000 clones, about 91% of which are singletons. This specimen was peripheral blood, taken on day 0 of AZD1222 vaccination. This sequence joins TRBV5-6 and TRBJ1-1, with 7 bases that match TRBD1. This sequence originates from an adult in good health. CDR3 sequence: CASSPRTGWNTEAFF. DNA of the CDR3: TGTGCCAGCAGCCCCAGGACAGGCTGGAACACTGAAGCTTTCTTT.